This T cell receptor (beta chain) was sequenced in a study of cytomegalovirus exposure and HLA in healthy donors. This CDR3 comprises 15 residues. CDR1 and CDR2 (germline): SGDLS, YYNGEE. V was cut by 0 bases and J by 2 bases, with 9 bases left in between. Researchers ran the PCR with 60 Vbeta and 13 Jbeta primers. Sequencing was performed with immunoSEQ multiplex PCR; in TCRdb, only in-frame clones are kept and a portion is missing. The sample includes around 100,000 clones, 65% to 75% of them seen just once. The TCR originated in a man aged 35 to 55 in good health and CMV-seropositive. The chain combines TRBV9 with TRBJ2-1, with D uncertain. The sample comprised PBMCs. The CDR3 DNA reads as TGTGCCAGCAGCGTAGTCGCGGTACCCTACAATGAGCAGTTCTTC. Its translation: CASSVVAVPYNEQFF.